This T cell receptor beta chain originates from a study of T cell repertoires in cytomegalovirus infection. Study summary: Evidence of both CMV infection and a matching HLA type came from public TCR beta signatures. Findings and limits, study-wide: Cumulative frequency of public TCR beta families picked out carriers of CMV plus the relevant HLA.

This CDR3 has 18 residues. Germline V gene lookup returns CDR1 SNHLY and CDR2 FYNNEI. The trim removed 8 bases at V and 2 bases at J, leaving 16 bases unmatched. This clonotype was picked up one time. Its antigen remains unknown. A single record per CDR3 protein comes from TCRdb applying MiXCR to the reads. The table shows just under 550,000 distinct CDR3 sequences, with 26% occurring only once. The sample consisted of PBMCs. This clonotype was sampled from a human donor in good health (CMV status not recorded). Some clones in this sample may be carry-over from other donors' samples. The chain combines TRBV2 with TRBJ2-3, with TRBD2 identical over 10 bases. In nucleotides, the CDR3 is TGTGCCAGCTGGCCCACTACCTATCTAGCGGGAGACACAGATACGCAGTATTTT. Encoded protein: CASWPTTYLAGDTDTQYF.